A selection of T cell receptor beta chains follows, all from one sample in a study of cytomegalovirus exposure and HLA in healthy donors. Using immunoSEQ multiplex PCR, the repertoire was profiled, and TCRdb retains in-frame clones only, with some absent. The sample has roughly 240,000 clones; around four fifths are singletons. The sequenced sample consisted of PBMCs. Every receptor here comes from a boy aged 5-17 years in good health and CMV-seronegative. CDR3s include the opening cysteine and the closing phenylalanine or tryptophan. The order of the fields is V gene, CDR3 length, clone size, J gene, D gene, CDR3 DNA, CDR3 protein. The D gene is left open where the match is weak. Clone size is stated in some rows and not others, as once, few, many or a class when expanded.

>TRBV18|17|-|TRBJ1-5|TRBD1
TGTGCCAGCTCACCCTCAACCGGGACAGGGGTTGGTCAGCCCCAGCATTTT
CASSPSTGTGVGQPQHF
>TRBV27|15|-|TRBJ1-1|TRBD1
TGTGCCAGCAGTTTATCGCCAAGGCCCATCAGGGGGGCTTTCTTT
CASSLSPRPIRGAFF
>TRBV21-1|14|few|TRBJ2-7|-
TGTGCCAAGCTACGACAGGGGATTCCCTACGAGCAGTACTTC
CAKLRQGIPYEQYF
>TRBV11-2|15|few|TRBJ2-3|-
TGTGCCAGCAGTCTTACTCGGACGAGCGGTGATACGCAGTATTTT
CASSLTRTSGDTQYF
>TRBV29-1|12|-|TRBJ2-7|TRBD2
TGCAGCGGGGGGGAGGGTCCTAGGGAGCAGTACTTC
CSGGEGPREQYF
>TRBV30|15|-|TRBJ1-2|-
TGTGCCTGGAGTGGTGTGGAGGCGCTTGTGCATGGCTACACCTTC
CAWSGVEALVHGYTF
>TRBV11-3|15|-|TRBJ1-1|TRBD1
TGTGCCAGCAGCTTATTGGGACAGGGGAACACTGAAGCTTTCTTT
CASSLLGQGNTEAFF
>TRBV2|14|-|TRBJ1-5|-
TGTGCCAGCAGCTCCGGTCGTAGCAATCAGCCCCAGCATTTT
CASSSGRSNQPQHF
>TRBV6-6|15|-|TRBJ2-1|TRBD2
TGTGCCAGCAGCCCCGGGCTAGCGGACTACAATGAGCAGTTCTTC
CASSPGLADYNEQFF
>TRBV7-8|11|-|TRBJ2-5|-
TGTGCCAGCAGCCACCCGGGGACCCAGTACTTC
CASSHPGTQYF
>TRBV30|14|-|TRBJ1-5|-
TGTGCCTGGAGTGTAAGAGGCATGTCTCAGCCCCAGCATTTT
CAWSVRGMSQPQHF
>TRBV27|13|-|TRBJ2-5|-
TGTGCCAGCAGCTGGGCAGGGGAAGAGACCCAGTACTTC
CASSWAGEETQYF
>TRBV19|14|-|TRBJ1-5|-
TGTGCCAGTAGTATTCAGGGTAGGAATCAGCCCCAGCATTTT
CASSIQGRNQPQHF
>TRBV28|15|-|TRBJ1-2|TRBD1
TGTGCCAGCAGGCGCCCCCTCCAGGGGGCCTATGGCTACACCTTC
CASRRPLQGAYGYTF
>TRBV30|15|-|TRBJ1-3|-
TGTGCCTGGAGTGTACTAAGGGGCCCTGGAAACACCATATATTTT
CAWSVLRGPGNTIYF
>TRBV11-2|16|few|TRBJ2-5|-
TGTGCCAGCAGCTTAGGTCTGCGCAGGGTGTGGGAGACCCAGTACTTC
CASSLGLRRVWETQYF
>TRBV10-3|15|-|TRBJ2-7|TRBD2
TGTGCCACCCTCAGGACTAGCGGGGGGACCTACGAGCAGTACTTC
CATLRTSGGTYEQYF
>TRBV2|11|-|TRBJ2-5|-
TGTGCCGGGTCGGGGGAGGAGACCCAGTACTTC
CAGSGEETQYF
>TRBV14|15|few|TRBJ2-3|-
TGTGCCAGCAGCCAATTAACAGTCCCCACAGATACGCAGTATTTT
CASSQLTVPTDTQYF
>TRBV5-6|13|once|TRBJ1-5|TRBD1
TGTGCCAGCAGCCCGACAGGGAATCAGCCCCAGCATTTT
CASSPTGNQPQHF
>TRBV6-1|13|-|TRBJ2-7|-
TGTACCAGCAGTGAGGGGCAGTACTACGAGCAGTACTTC
CTSSEGQYYEQYF
>TRBV7-9|15|once|TRBJ1-3|TRBD1
TGTGCCAGCAGCTCAAGACAGGGCTCTGGAAACACCATATATTTT
CASSSRQGSGNTIYF
>TRBV7-9|16|-|TRBJ1-1|-
TGTGCCAGCAGCCCGCCGGGGGGTCTACGGAACACTGAAGCTTTCTTT
CASSPPGGLRNTEAFF
>TRBV5-1|14|-|TRBJ2-5|-
TGCGCCAGCACCAGGACAGCCTCGGGAGAGACCCAGTACTTC
CASTRTASGETQYF
>TRBV6-5|13|-|TRBJ1-2|-
TGTGCCAGCAGTTCTCAGGGATTGTATGACTACACCTTC
CASSSQGLYDYTF
>TRBV7-3|13|-|TRBJ2-7|-
TGTGCCAGCAGCCGGGACAACTACTACGAGCAGTACTTC
CASSRDNYYEQYF
>TRBV9|17|-|TRBJ2-6|-
TGTGCCAGCAGCGCCGGGGGACGGAGCTCTGGGGCCAACGTCCTGACTTTC
CASSAGGRSSGANVLTF
>TRBV11-2|17|-|TRBJ2-7|TRBD2
TGTGCCAGCAGCTCGGGACTAGCGGGAGATTTAGTCGACGAGCAGTACTTC
CASSSGLAGDLVDEQYF
>TRBV14|15|-|TRBJ2-7|TRBD1
TGTGCCAGCAGCACGCGGACAGGGGCCTCCTACGAGCAGTACTTC
CASSTRTGASYEQYF
>TRBV9|14|-|TRBJ1-1|-
TGTGCCAGCAGCATCGCAGGGATTAATACTGAAGCTTTCTTT
CASSIAGINTEAFF
>TRBV19|15|once|TRBJ1-6|TRBD1
TGTGCCAGTAGTAGGGGACAGGGTTTGGATTCACCCCTCCACTTT
CASSRGQGLDSPLHF
>TRBV6-8|18|-|TRBJ2-6|-
TGTGCCAGCAGTTACTATAGGGGCTTAGCCTCTGGGGCCAACGTCCTGACTTTC
CASSYYRGLASGANVLTF
>TRBV5-6|12|once|TRBJ1-5|-
TGTGCCAGCAGACAGGGAAATCAGCCCCAGCATTTT
CASRQGNQPQHF
>TRBV2|14|once|TRBJ2-3|-
TGTGCCAGCGGGAGGGGGACTAGCACAGATACGCAGTATTTT
CASGRGTSTDTQYF
>TRBV27|16|-|TRBJ2-3|TRBD2
TGTGCCAGCTCTCCCACCGCGGGAGGCCGCACAGATACGCAGTATTTT
CASSPTAGGRTDTQYF
>TRBV15|16|-|TRBJ1-5|TRBD1
TGTGCCACCAGCCCCCAGAGGGGCAGGGGGCCTCAGCCCCAGCATTTT
CATSPQRGRGPQPQHF